The source of this T cell receptor beta chain is a study of Ad26.COV2.S vaccination and SARS-CoV-2 variants. Study information: The Ad26.COV2.S arm of the COV1001 trial was where the donor was placed.

Treatment given: roughly 19 received Ad26.COV2.S at low or high dose, single or two shots; about 5 received placebo; per-sample allocation not given. The samples were gathered on day 63 after the first injection of vaccine or placebo. A Boston donor was an adult aged 18-55 years. About this clone: The target antigen is unknown.

Libraries were prepared by immunoSEQ multiplex PCR; TCRdb keeps only in-frame clonotypes and omits some of them. The table includes 430,000 or so clones, approximately 90% detected once. Regarding the study as a whole: With respect to non-spike TCR breadth, vaccine and placebo recipients were similar.

This TCR came from a person aged 18 to 65 who received the Ad26.COV2.S COVID-19 vaccine or a placebo. The sequenced sample was peripheral blood, obtained in a trial of Ad26.COV2.S vaccine versus placebo.

CDR3 DNA sequence: TGTGCCAGCTCACCCCAGCGGGAGGGCTACAATGAGCAGTTCTTC. This gives the protein CASSPQREGYNEQFF. This chain connects TRBV18 to TRBJ2-1; TRBD2 aligns across 10 bases. Germline CDR1 and CDR2: KGHSH and LQKENI. Trimming removed 3 bases from V and 3 bases from J; junction bases left unmatched: 2. The CDR3 loop spans 15 amino acids.